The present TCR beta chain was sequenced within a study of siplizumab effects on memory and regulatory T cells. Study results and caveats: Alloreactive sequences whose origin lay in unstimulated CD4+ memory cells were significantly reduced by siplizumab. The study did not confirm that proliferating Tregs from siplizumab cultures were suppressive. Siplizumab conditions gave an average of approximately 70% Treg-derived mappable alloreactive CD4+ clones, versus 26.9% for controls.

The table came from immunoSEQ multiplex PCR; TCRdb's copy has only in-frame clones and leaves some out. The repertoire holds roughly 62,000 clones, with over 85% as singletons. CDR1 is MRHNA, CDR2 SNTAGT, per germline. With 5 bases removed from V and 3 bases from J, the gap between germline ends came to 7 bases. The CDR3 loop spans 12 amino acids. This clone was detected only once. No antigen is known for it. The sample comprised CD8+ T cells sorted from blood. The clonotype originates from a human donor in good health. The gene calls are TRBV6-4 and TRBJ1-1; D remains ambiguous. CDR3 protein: CASSSGDTEAFF. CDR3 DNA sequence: TGTGCCAGCAGTAGCGGTGACACTGAAGCTTTCTTT.